A selection of T cell receptor beta chains follows, all from one sample in a study of T cell responses to AZD1222 COVID-19 vaccine. Assay: immunoSEQ multiplex PCR; the TCRdb copy retains only in-frame clones and omits some. Altogether about 270,000 clones are present, approximately 94% being singletons, with the ten largest covering 0.55%. The starting material was peripheral blood, obtained 28 days after the second AZD1222 dose. The receptors originated from an adult who received the AZD1222 COVID-19 vaccine. The CDR3 runs from the conserved cysteine through the conserved F or W. The order of the fields is J gene, V gene, CDR3 protein.

TRBJ1-1 | TRBV5-4 | CASSPWQNTEAFF
TRBJ1-2 | TRBV19 | CASSIITGDYGYTF
TRBJ2-1 | TRBV18 | CASSPPGAYNEQFF
TRBJ1-1 | TRBV5-1 | CASSSPDTDTEAFF
TRBJ1-1 | TRBV20-1 | CSVLLNTEAFF
TRBJ1-4 | TRBV5-6 | CASSPRRDRGAPGEKLFF
TRBJ1-4 | TRBV28 | CASSSSSEKLFF
TRBJ1-2 | TRBV12-3/TRBV12-4 | CASSPRGYGYTF
TRBJ2-1 | TRBV5-4 | CASSPSQSGTYNEQFF
TRBJ2-1 | TRBV14 | CASSLAGGSYNEQFF
TRBJ1-4 | TRBV29-1 | CSVVGGRVNEKLFF
TRBJ1-3 | TRBV4-2 | CASSQEGTDRNTIYF
TRBJ1-5 | TRBV30 | CAWSEGSQPQHF